The 29 T cell receptor beta chains in this list originate from one sample, sequenced in a study of spatial heterogeneity in lung cancer. Broader study findings: Expanded intratumoral alpha and beta TCR counts tracked tumor mutation counts.

In TCRdb, the 5' RACE reads were re-called with MiXCR into one record per CDR3 protein. Of about 13,000 distinct CDR3 sequences listed, roughly 4.6% are singletons. Which antigens these TCRs recognize remains unknown. The time point here: sample taken at primary tumor resection. This sample comprised lung tumor tissue, obtained at surgery. The receptors shown here come from a male donor with early-stage non-small cell lung cancer.

This clonotype has a count of ten or more. Within a library made for alpha chains, this beta chain is off target, and its count is uninformative. The genes are TRBV11-3 and TRBJ2-3; D is unresolved. Germline CDR1 is SGHNT and CDR2 is YENEEA. V lost 0 bases and J 5 bases, leaving 9 bases between the germline ends. The CDR3 has 14 residues. The CDR3 is CASSLESNGDTQYF. The CDR3 DNA reads TGTGCCAGCAGCTTAGAGAGTAATGGAGATACGCAGTATTTT. Full variable domain (missing parts from reference TRBV11-3 and TRBJ2-3): EAGVVQSPRYKIIEKKQPVAFWCNPISGHNTLYWYLQNLGQGPELLIRYENEEAVDDSQLPKDRFSAERLKGVDSTLKIQPAELGDSAVYLCASSLESNGDTQYFGPGTRLTVL.

The sample holds many counts of this clonotype. With the library built for alpha chains, this beta chain is off target and its frequency is not meaningful. V gene TRBV30 combines with J gene TRBJ1-3; D is uncertain. The CDR3 totals 12 residues. V lost 3 bases to trimming and J lost 8 bases, with 11 bases between them. From germline, CDR1 is GTSNPN and CDR2 SVGIG (reference sequence). The CDR3 nucleotides are TGTGCCTGGAGCCCACTTGGGGACACCATATATTTT. Its protein product is CAWSPLGDTIYF.

This clonotype was recorded at least ten times. Within a library made for alpha chains, this beta chain is off target, and its count is uninformative. The V gene is TRBV20-1, the J gene TRBJ2-7; D gene uncertain. Germline V gives CDR1 DFQATT, CDR2 SNEGSKA (reference sequence). V lost 0 bases and J 0 bases, leaving 12 bases between the germline ends. The CDR3 loop spans 15 amino acids. The CDR3 nucleotides read TGCAGTGCTAGAGATACAACAGCCGGCTCCTACGAGCAGTACTTC. Translated, it gives CSARDTTAGSYEQYF.

At least ten counts were recorded for this clonotype. Little can be read into the size of this beta chain, an off-target read in a library designed for alpha chains. V gene TRBV6-2 or TRBV6-3 combines with J gene TRBJ2-3; 9 bases map to TRBD1. With 4 bases clipped from V and 1 base from J, the junction kept 15 bases outside the gene matches. Germline V gene data show CDR1 as MNHEY and CDR2 as SVGEGT. The CDR3 covers 19 residues. In nucleotides, the CDR3 is TGTGCCAGCAGTTCCACCACAGGGGGCATAAGAATCCGCACAGATACGCAGTATTTT. Its protein is CASSSTTGGIRIRTDTQYF.

This clonotype has at least ten counts. As an off-target read in a library built for alpha chains, this beta chain has a frequency of little significance. The chain employs TRBV20-1 and TRBJ2-7; D remains ambiguous. Germline V CDR1 and CDR2: DFQATT, SNEGSKA (reference sequence). V lost 5 bases to trimming and J lost 0 bases, with 14 bases between them. This CDR3 contains 14 residues. The CDR3 region is CSASKTWGSYEQYF. In DNA form, the CDR3 reads TGCAGTGCTTCCAAGACGTGGGGCTCCTACGAGCAGTACTTC.

In its sample, this clonotype was seen a few times. This beta chain is off target for a library built for alpha chains, so its abundance means little. The V call is TRBV4-1, the J call TRBJ1-1, with D unclear. Germline values: CDR1 MGHRA, CDR2 YSYEKL. The CDR3 has 15 residues. V lost 2 bases and J 1 base, leaving 11 bases between the germline ends. CDR3 sequence reads: CASSQQVAENTEAFF. Written as DNA, the CDR3 is TGCGCCAGCAGCCAACAAGTGGCCGAGAACACTGAAGCTTTCTTT.

This clonotype was recorded many times. This beta chain is an off-target read within a library intended for alpha chains, so its frequency means little. J is TRBJ2-2 and V is TRBV20-1, with unresolved D. The V gene's germline CDR1 is DFQATT and CDR2 SNEGSKA (reference sequence). Deletions cut 0 bases from V and 2 bases from J, with 13 bases between. This CDR3 has 16 residues. CDR3 coding DNA: TGCAGTGCTAGAGATCCCCGGAACCCAAACACCGGGGAGCTGTTTTTT. Protein: CSARDPRNPNTGELFF.

Ten or more counts support this clonotype. This beta chain lies outside the target of a library built for alpha chains; its clone size means little. V gene TRBV6-2 or TRBV6-3 combines with J gene TRBJ2-7; D is undetermined. The CDR3 covers 14 residues. Germline V gene sequence: CDR1 MNHEY, CDR2 SVGEGT. V lost 4 bases and J lost 1, with 11 bases in between. The CDR3 loop is CASSSPALSYEQYF. The CDR3 nucleotides are TGTGCCAGCAGTTCACCCGCCCTATCCTACGAGCAGTACTTC.

This clonotype showed up many times. Found in a library prepared for alpha chains, this beta chain is an off-target read, and its abundance has little meaning. V usage is TRBV4-1 and J usage is TRBJ2-7; D is unresolved. CDR1 is MGHRA and CDR2 is YSYEKL in the germline V gene. The CDR3 is 18 amino acids. V lost 0 bases to trimming and J lost 0 bases, with 18 bases between them. The CDR3 is CASSQDFLSFQFSYEQYF. CDR3 DNA: TGCGCCAGCAGCCAAGATTTTCTCAGTTTCCAATTCTCCTACGAGCAGTACTTC.

This clonotype was recorded many times. With the library built for alpha chains, this beta chain is off target and its frequency is not meaningful. This chain joins TRBV6-2 or TRBV6-3 and TRBJ1-2; the D gene is possibly TRBD1 (5 bases). The V gene's germline CDR1 is MNHEY and CDR2 SVGEGT. This CDR3 contains 14 residues. V lost 4 bases and J 7 bases, leaving 16 bases between the germline ends. CDR3 bases: TGTGCCAGCAGTTTCGAGGGGATAATCGCTGGCTACACCTTC. Translating it yields CASSFEGIIAGYTF.

With respect to this clonotype: Found in a library prepared for alpha chains, this beta chain is an off-target read, and its abundance has little meaning. This chain uses TRBV20-1 with TRBJ1-1; D gene uncertain. Germline V lookup: CDR1 DFQATT, CDR2 SNEGSKA (reference sequence). This CDR3 region has 13 residues. V dropped 3 bases and J dropped 1 base, with 9 bases sitting between them. The CDR3: CSASRNQNTEAFF. CDR3 coding DNA: TGCAGTGCTAGCCGTAATCAGAACACTGAAGCTTTCTTT.

In its sample, this clonotype was seen a few times. Being off target in a library aimed at alpha chains, this beta chain has a size of little meaning. CDR3 nucleotides: TGCAGTGCTAGGCCTAGTCGAGGTTTGGGTCCCGGGGAGCTGTTTTTT. Translated, it gives CSARPSRGLGPGELFF. The chain joins TRBV20-1 to TRBJ2-2; no clear D. V shed 3 bases and J shed 6 bases, with 20 bases lying between them. CDR1 is DFQATT, CDR2 SNEGSKA, per germline (reference sequence). This CDR3 is 16 amino acids long.

Relative to its sample, this clonotype is medium-sized. In a library made to pick up alpha chains, this beta chain is a stray read with a size that means little. V usage is TRBV20-1 and J usage is TRBJ1-2; D is unresolved. The V and J ends lost 2 bases and 5 bases respectively, with 9 bases between them. The CDR3 length is 12 residues. Germline V gene sequence: CDR1 DFQATT, CDR2 SNEGSKA (reference sequence). The CDR3 sequence is CSARNRVYGYTF. The CDR3 DNA sequence: TGCAGTGCTAGAAACCGAGTTTATGGCTACACCTTC.

There are a few counts of this clonotype. This beta chain slipped into a library made for alpha chains as a stray read, so its size is not meaningful. This CDR3 reads CASSLATGLDGYTF. For the CDR3, the DNA is TGTGCCAGCAGCTTAGCGACAGGGTTGGATGGCTACACCTTC. V and J are TRBV7-9 and TRBJ1-2, with TRBD1 matching over 7 bases. This CDR3 has 14 amino acids. The germline V gene has CDR1 SEHNR and CDR2 FQNEAQ (reference sequence). V lost 0 bases to trimming and J lost 6 bases; unmatched junction nucleotides: 4.

This clonotype was detected ten times or more. The library was designed around alpha chains, so this beta chain is a stray read whose abundance carries little weight. The rearrangement joins TRBV27 to TRBJ1-5; D gene ambiguous. The CDR3 spans 13 residues. The germline V and J ends were trimmed by 1 base and 11 bases, with 12 bases remaining between them. CDR1 is MNHEY and CDR2 is SMNVEV in the germline V gene (reference sequence). This CDR3 is CASSLFSDGAQHF. As DNA, the CDR3 is TGTGCCAGCAGTTTATTCTCCGACGGGGCCCAGCATTTT.

Ten or more counts support this clonotype. Because the library targeted alpha chains, this beta chain is an off-target read whose size means little. The V call is TRBV28, the J call TRBJ1-2, with unresolved D. Germline V gene sequence: CDR1 MDHEN, CDR2 SYDVKM. Trimming removed 6 bases from V and 1 base from J, with 15 bases in between. CDR3 size: 15 residues. This chain's CDR3 is CASSQPRVGNYGYTF. The CDR3 DNA reads TGTGCCAGCAGCCAACCTAGGGTCGGTAACTATGGCTACACCTTC.

This clonotype was seen many times. This beta chain was picked up by a library intended for alpha chains and is off target, so its count carries little meaning. The chain carries TRBV20-1 and TRBJ1-1; 7 bases fit TRBD1. Trimming cost V 4 bases and J 2 bases; bases outside gene matches: 7. This CDR3 contains 14 residues. Germline assignment: CDR1 DFQATT and CDR2 SNEGSKA (reference sequence). DNA of the CDR3: TGCAGTGCTAAGGGACAGTCACTAAACACTGAAGCTTTCTTT. Encoded protein: CSAKGQSLNTEAFF.

This clonotype showed up many times. This beta chain represents an off-target read in a library built for alpha chains; its size is of limited meaning. The chain couples TRBV3-1 to TRBJ1-5, with no clear D. The CDR3 runs to 13 residues. The V end lost 1 base, the J end lost 2 bases, and 3 bases lay between the germline ends. Germline loops: CDR1 LGHDT, CDR2 YNNKEL (reference sequence). Written as DNA, the CDR3 is TGTGCCAGCAGCCAAGTCGGCAATCAGCCCCAGCATTTT. Its protein product is CASSQVGNQPQHF.

At least ten counts were recorded for this clonotype. The size of this beta chain means little, since it is a stray read in a library made for alpha chains. The rearrangement uses TRBV12-3 or TRBV12-4 and TRBJ1-1; 10 bases are a match to TRBD1. The CDR3 has 17 residues. Trimming removed 3 bases from V and 0 bases from J; junction bases left unmatched: 7. The CDR3 is CASSLTPGTGVNTEAFF. The CDR3 DNA reads TGTGCCAGCAGTTTGACCCCCGGGACAGGGGTGAACACTGAAGCTTTCTTT.

This clonotype was found a few times. This beta chain appears as a stray read in a library generated for alpha chains; its size is not informative. This chain uses TRBV20-1 with TRBJ2-7; 8 bases match TRBD2. This CDR3 has 18 amino acids. Germline CDR1 reads DFQATT; CDR2 reads SNEGSKA (reference sequence). After removal of 4 bases from V and 3 bases from J, the junction contained 20 bases not matched to a gene. CDR3 sequence (DNA): TGCAGTGCTAAGTCGTGGGGACTAGATTTTCATGCGGACTACGAGCAGTACTTC. Its protein product is CSAKSWGLDFHADYEQYF.

On this clonotype itself: Being off target in a library aimed at alpha chains, this beta chain has a size of little meaning. The chain is built from TRBV5-6 and TRBJ1-6; possibly TRBD1 for D (6 bases). The CDR3 covers 16 residues. The germline gives CDR1 SGHDT, CDR2 YYEEEE. V was trimmed by 0 bases and J by 5 bases, leaving 12 bases between them. The CDR3 loop is CASSLGRGVNNSPLHF. The DNA of the CDR3 is TGTGCCAGCAGCTTGGGCAGGGGCGTTAATAATTCACCCCTCCACTTT.

This clonotype qualifies as medium-sized (0.01 to 0.1%). This beta chain is a stray read from a library made for alpha chains; its abundance is not meaningful. The V gene is TRBV7-2, the J gene TRBJ2-1; weak D call: TRBD1 (6 bases). V lost 8 bases and J 5 bases, leaving 16 bases between the germline ends. The CDR3 loop spans 14 amino acids. In germline, CDR1 is SGHTA, CDR2 FQGNSA. The CDR3 nucleotides are TGTGCCAGCCTCGGACAGATAATTAACAATGAGCAGTTCTTC. This encodes CASLGQIINNEQFF. The complete variable domain, with remaining parts taken from reference TRBV7-2 and TRBJ2-1, reads GAGVSQSPSNKVTEKGKDVELRCDPISGHTALYWYRQSLGQGLEFLIYFQGNSAPDKSGLPSDRFSAERTGGSVSTLTIQRTQQEDSAVYLCASLGQIINNEQFFGPGTRLTVL.

This clonotype occurred many times. This beta chain is off target for a library built for alpha chains, so its abundance means little. V usage is TRBV29-1 and J usage is TRBJ1-1; no reliable D call. Germline V gene lookup returns CDR1 SQVTM and CDR2 ANQGSEA. Trimming took off 4 bases at V and 3 bases at J, with 3 bases between the two ends. The CDR3 sequence is 10 residues long. The CDR3 coding sequence is TGCAGCGTTGCGTACACTGAAGCTTTCTTT. Encoded protein: CSVAYTEAFF. The variable domain in full, with the rest retrieved from reference TRBV29-1 and TRBJ1-1, is SAVISQKPSRDICQRGTSLTIQCQVDSQVTMMFWYRQQPGQSLTLIATANQGSEATYESGFVIDKFPISRPNLTFSTLTVSNMSPEDSSIYLCSVAYTEAFFGQGTRLTVV.

This clonotype was detected many times. This beta chain is off target for a library built for alpha chains, so its abundance means little. J is TRBJ1-6 and V is TRBV7-8, with D maybe TRBD1 (5 bases). The CDR3 is 19 residues long. CDR1 SGHVS and CDR2 FQNEAQ come from the germline V gene. V was trimmed by 5 bases and J by 7 bases, leaving 27 bases between them. The CDR3: CASSPGDWGIHSRNSPLHF. DNA of the CDR3: TGTGCCAGCAGCCCCGGCGATTGGGGCATCCACTCTCGAAATTCACCCCTCCACTTT.

This clonotype was found many times. As an off-target read in a library built for alpha chains, this beta chain has a frequency of little significance. The chain uses TRBV7-2 and TRBJ1-6; no clear D gene. V gave up 5 bases and J gave up 7 bases, with 9 bases separating them. Germline-derived CDR1 and CDR2 are SGHTA and FQGNSA. CDR3 length: 13 residues. CDR3 DNA sequence: TGTGCCAGCAGCCGGGAGGGAAATTCACCCCTCCACTTT. Residues: CASSREGNSPLHF.

There are many counts of this clonotype. This beta chain represents an off-target read in a library built for alpha chains; its size is of limited meaning. V gene TRBV11-2 combines with J gene TRBJ1-4, with a tentative D call TRBD1 (6 bases). This CDR3 contains 15 residues. Trimming took off 5 bases at V and 3 bases at J, with 13 bases between the two ends. The V gene's germline CDR1 is SGHAT and CDR2 FQNNGV. This CDR3 is CASSILTGSNEKLFF. DNA of the CDR3: TGTGCCAGCAGCATCCTCACAGGGTCTAATGAAAAACTGTTTTTT.

On this clonotype: This beta chain was picked up by a library intended for alpha chains and is off target, so its count carries little meaning. The rearrangement joins TRBV4-3 to TRBJ2-5, with 9 bases fitting TRBD1. Per germline, CDR1 LGHNA and CDR2 YSLEER. The CDR3 runs 16 residues. V lost 0 bases, J lost 7 bases, and 9 bases stayed unmatched. The CDR3 loop reads CASSQDPGQGRVTQYF. The DNA of the CDR3 is TGCGCCAGCAGCCAAGACCCGGGACAGGGAAGGGTGACCCAGTACTTC.

To note about this clonotype: A library made for alpha chains picked up this beta chain off target, so its size means little. This chain links TRBV20-1 with TRBJ1-1; no clear D. V lost 3 bases, J lost 3 bases, and 17 bases lay in between. Germline loops: CDR1 DFQATT, CDR2 SNEGSKA (reference sequence). The CDR3 sequence is 15 residues long. CDR3 sequence (DNA): TGCAGTGCTAGCGCTCCCAAAGATTTTGACACTGAAGCTTTCTTT. Translation gives CSASAPKDFDTEAFF.

This clonotype was counted many times. This beta chain is a stray read from a library made for alpha chains; its abundance is not meaningful. V is TRBV28 and J is TRBJ1-6; 7 bases are a match to TRBD1. Trimming took 2 bases from V and 6 from J; bases not matched to a gene: 7. This CDR3 has 16 amino acids. The germline V gene encodes CDR1 MDHEN and CDR2 SYDVKM. The CDR3 spells CASSLEQGTGNSPLHF. Here the CDR3 DNA reads TGTGCCAGCAGTTTAGAACAGGGGACGGGTAATTCACCCCTCCACTTT.